Below are 31 T cell receptor beta chains sequenced from a single sample in a study of blood T cell repertoires in COVID-19. The protocol was immunoSEQ multiplex PCR, while the TCRdb copy is restricted to in-frame clones and leaves out a portion. The data hold roughly 150,000 clones, with 70% to 90% observed a single time. Source material: PBMCs or T cells enriched from blood (not recorded which). Receptors originate from a man over 45 who had recovered from COVID-19.

V is TRBV3-1 (or the pseudogene TRBV3-2) and J is TRBJ1-1; a possible D gene is TRBD1 (5 bases). Germline CDR1 and CDR2: LGHDT and YNNKEL (reference sequence). CDR3 length: 13 residues. Trimming shortened V by 4 bases and J by 3 bases, and 9 bases separated the two germline ends. CDR3: CASSLRQHTEAFF. The CDR3 region has the DNA TGTGCCAGCAGCCTACGACAGCACACTGAAGCTTTCTTT.

This clone showed up just a few times. J is TRBJ1-2 and V is TRBV10-2; TRBD1 might be the D (5 bases). V lost 3 bases, J lost 3 bases, and 17 bases lay in between. The CDR3 has 16 residues. Germline V gives CDR1 WSHSY, CDR2 SAAADI. CDR3: CASSDGRTRADYGYTF. The CDR3 DNA reads as TGCGCCAGCAGTGATGGCAGGACACGCGCGGACTATGGCTACACCTTC.

This rearrangement joins TRBV20-1 to TRBJ2-7; D unclear. The CDR3 runs 11 residues. The V gene lost 1 base and the J gene lost 5 bases, with 6 bases spanning the gap. Per germline, CDR1 DFQATT and CDR2 SNEGSKA (reference sequence). The chain's CDR3 is CSARVLNEQYF. The CDR3 bases are TGCAGTGCTAGAGTTTTAAACGAGCAGTACTTC.

The V call is TRBV5-1, the J call TRBJ2-6; 8 nucleotides line up with TRBD1. Losses at the gene ends were 3 bases for V and 0 bases for J; bases not matched to a gene: 8. The CDR3 is made up of 18 amino acids. Germline CDR1 and CDR2: SGHRS and YFSETQ. The CDR3, as DNA: TGCGCCAGCAGCTACTCCGGGACAGGACCCTCTGGGGCCAACGTCCTGACTTTC. Protein product: CASSYSGTGPSGANVLTF.

The chain carries TRBV28 and TRBJ2-3, with 7 nucleotides matching TRBD2. With V trimmed by 7 bases and J by 4 bases, 11 bases remained unmatched. CDR3 length equals 15 residues. CDR1 is MDHEN and CDR2 is SYDVKM in the germline V gene. The CDR3 nucleotides read TGTGCCAGCACCGCCTGGCGGGAGATAGCAGATACGCAGTATTTT. Its translation is CASTAWREIADTQYF.

The rearrangement links TRBV7-9 to TRBJ2-5; D remains ambiguous. The CDR3 covers 15 residues. V lost 1 base to trimming and J lost 1 base, with 10 bases between them. Germline values: CDR1 SEHNR, CDR2 FQNEAQ (reference sequence). The CDR3 here is CASSLDPGLQETQYF. The CDR3, as DNA: TGTGCCAGCAGCTTAGACCCAGGCCTCCAAGAGACCCAGTACTTC.

The gene calls are TRBV7-2 and TRBJ1-1; TRBD1 matches at 7 bases. Germline values: CDR1 SGHTA, CDR2 FQGNSA. The CDR3 has 14 amino acids. Trimming removed 6 bases from V and 4 bases from J; junction bases left unmatched: 8. CDR3 amino acids: CASSSNAGGTEAFF. DNA for the CDR3: TGTGCCAGCAGTTCGAACGCAGGGGGCACTGAAGCTTTCTTT.

In its sample, this clone was seen a few times. The chain combines TRBV2 with TRBJ1-4; 11 bases are a match to TRBD1. The V gene end was trimmed by 6 bases and the J gene end by 7 bases; junction bases not matched to a gene: 4. Germline loops: CDR1 SNHLY, CDR2 FYNNEI. The CDR3 extends over 14 amino acids. The CDR3 region has the DNA TGTGCCAGCAGGTTTGGGACAGGGGGTGAAAAACTGTTTTTT. Translating it yields CASRFGTGGEKLFF.

The chain is built from TRBV18 and TRBJ2-5; 7 bases fit TRBD1. The CDR3 has 14 amino acids. CDR1 is KGHSH and CDR2 is LQKENI in the germline V gene. V shed 3 bases, J shed 2 bases, and the junction held 3 bases outside the gene matches. CDR3 nucleotides: TGTGCCAGCTCACCGGGACAGTTACAAGAGACCCAGTACTTC. Amino acids: CASSPGQLQETQYF.

This clone was detected only a few times. The genes are TRBV27 and TRBJ1-5; 7 nucleotides align to TRBD1. CDR3 length: 15 amino acids. J lost 2 bases, V lost 4 bases, and 5 bases had no gene match. In germline, CDR1 is MNHEY, CDR2 SMNVEV (reference sequence). This CDR3 is CASSSDRAGNQPQHF. CDR3 nucleotides: TGTGCCAGCAGTTCAGACAGGGCCGGCAATCAGCCCCAGCATTTT.

The chain links TRBV5-6 to TRBJ2-3, with TRBD1 identical over 7 bases. V dropped 5 bases and J dropped 2; count of bases not matched to a gene: 5. This CDR3 is 14 amino acids long. CDR1 is SGHDT and CDR2 is YYEEEE in the germline V gene. The DNA for the CDR3 is TGTGCCAGCAGGATCGACAGGGCCACAGATACGCAGTATTTT. This encodes CASRIDRATDTQYF.

This chain connects TRBV28 to TRBJ2-6; a possible D gene is TRBD2 (5 bases). Germline values: CDR1 MDHEN, CDR2 SYDVKM. V was trimmed by 8 bases and J by 0 bases, leaving 11 bases between them. The CDR3 length is 15 residues. CDR3 in amino acids: CASLPGSSGANVLTF. The CDR3 DNA reads as TGTGCCAGCCTGCCTGGGAGCTCTGGGGCCAACGTCCTGACTTTC.

The chain combines TRBV3-1 (or the pseudogene TRBV3-2) with TRBJ2-2, with 7 bases identical to TRBD2. The CDR3 contains 17 residues. Germline values: CDR1 LGHDT, CDR2 YNNKEL (reference sequence). V trimming: 4 bases; J trimming: 4 bases; junction bases outside the gene matches: 12. This chain's CDR3 is CASSLLWGGQGTGELFF. DNA for the CDR3: TGTGCCAGCAGCCTGTTGTGGGGAGGGCAGGGCACCGGGGAGCTGTTTTTT.

This rearrangement joins TRBV28 to TRBJ2-1; TRBD2 agrees at 9 bases. The CDR3 covers 16 residues. CDR1 is MDHEN, CDR2 SYDVKM, per germline. Germline trimming cut 5 bases from V and 0 bases from J; bases unmatched to any gene: 5. CDR3 sequence reads: CASSSRTSASYNEQFF. The CDR3, as DNA: TGTGCCAGCAGTAGTAGGACTAGCGCCTCCTACAATGAGCAGTTCTTC.

The chain carries TRBV11-3 and TRBJ2-5, with D perhaps matching TRBD2 (5 bases). This CDR3 contains 12 residues. Per germline, CDR1 SGHNT and CDR2 YENEEA. With 8 bases removed from V and 7 bases from J, the gap between germline ends came to 14 bases. CDR3 region: CASSGREGTQYF. The CDR3 nucleotides are TGTGCCAGCTCCGGACGGGAAGGGACCCAGTACTTC. Full variable domain (outside the CDR3, taken from reference TRBV11-3 and TRBJ2-5): EAGVVQSPRYKIIEKKQPVAFWCNPISGHNTLYWYLQNLGQGPELLIRYENEEAVDDSQLPKDRFSAERLKGVDSTLKIQPAELGDSAVYLCASSGREGTQYFGPGTRLLVL.

The chain has TRBV5-4 and TRBJ2-7; the match to TRBD2 covers 7 bases. J lost 4 bases, V lost 4 bases, and 8 bases had no gene match. CDR3 length equals 14 residues. Germline loops: CDR1 SGHNT, CDR2 YYREEE (reference sequence). In DNA, the CDR3 is TGTGCCAGCAGCCCCCCTGGGGGAGGGTACGAGCAGTACTTC. It codes for CASSPPGGGYEQYF.

This chain connects TRBV7-9 to TRBJ1-1; 8 nucleotides align to TRBD1. The CDR3 totals 15 residues. With 2 bases clipped from V and 1 base from J, the junction kept 3 bases outside the gene matches. Germline loops: CDR1 SEHNR, CDR2 FQNEAQ (reference sequence). CDR3 residues: CASSLPGTGNTEAFF. The CDR3 DNA sequence: TGTGCCAGCAGCTTACCAGGGACAGGGAACACTGAAGCTTTCTTT.

This clone was recorded only once. V gene TRBV7-3 combines with J gene TRBJ2-1, with 9 bases fitting TRBD2. Trimming removed 2 bases from V and 3 bases from J; junction bases left unmatched: 2. The CDR3 contains 15 residues. Looked up from germline, CDR1 is SGHTA and CDR2 is FQGTGA. CDR3 DNA: TGTGCCAGCAGCTTAGCGGGAGGGAACTACAATGAGCAGTTCTTC. Encoded protein: CASSLAGGNYNEQFF.

V gene TRBV19 combines with J gene TRBJ2-1; 12 bases are a match to TRBD1. Germline V gene sequence: CDR1 LNHDA, CDR2 SQIVND (reference sequence). V gave up 4 bases and J gave up 7 bases; unmatched junction bases: 8. The CDR3 sequence is 16 residues long. CDR3 coding DNA: TGTGCCAGTAGTAGAGGGGACAGGGGGCGATCTAATGAGCAGTTCTTC. Translating gives CASSRGDRGRSNEQFF. The full variable domain, its missing parts supplied by reference TRBV19 and TRBJ2-1, is DGGITQSPKYLFRKEGQNVTLSCEQNLNHDAMYWYRQDPGQGLRLIYYSQIVNDFQKGDIAEGYSVSREKKESFPLTVTSAQKNPTAFYLCASSRGDRGRSNEQFFGPGTRLTVL.

This clone has more than one count but fewer than ten. CDR3 sequence reads: CASSGTGPYEQYV. The CDR3 nucleotides read TGTGCCAGCTCGGGGACAGGGCCCTACGAGCAGTACGTC. V and J are TRBV18 and TRBJ2-7; 9 bases map to TRBD1. Germline assignment: CDR1 KGHSH and CDR2 LQKENI. The V gene end was trimmed by 6 bases and the J gene end by 2 bases; junction bases not matched to a gene: 2. This CDR3 region has 13 residues.

This sequence joins TRBV7-3 and TRBJ2-3; D gene uncertain. The CDR3 totals 15 residues. V was clipped by 5 bases and J by 0 bases, with 12 bases between them. Germline V gene sequence: CDR1 SGHTA, CDR2 FQGTGA. The CDR3 loop reads CASSRRPPSTDTQYF. The CDR3 DNA sequence: TGTGCCAGCAGCCGCAGGCCCCCTAGCACAGATACGCAGTATTTT.

V gene TRBV7-2 combines with J gene TRBJ2-2; D perhaps matches TRBD1 (6 bases). CDR1 is SGHTA, CDR2 FQGNSA, per germline. The V end was cut by 5 bases, the J end by 5 bases, with 18 bases between. The length of the CDR3 is 16 residues. The CDR3 nucleotides are TGTGCCAGCAGCGCTGACTCCAGGGGCAGGACCGGGGAGCTGTTTTTT. It yields the protein CASSADSRGRTGELFF.

The chain joins TRBV10-3 to TRBJ1-1, with a weak D call TRBD1 (6 bases). The CDR3 sequence is 13 residues long. Germline V gene sequence: CDR1 ENHRY, CDR2 SYGVKD. Trimming stripped 6 bases from V and 8 bases from J, with 16 bases between. The CDR3 region is CAISPTGQTEAFF. In nucleotides, the CDR3 is TGTGCCATCAGCCCTACCGGACAGACCGAAGCTTTCTTT.

The gene calls are TRBV14 and TRBJ1-2; unclear D gene. The CDR3 loop spans 15 amino acids. CDR1 is SGHDN, CDR2 FVKESK, per germline. The ends were cut back, 7 bases at V and 8 bases at J, with 23 bases in the middle. The CDR3 region is CASNDPALTGFGYTF. In DNA form, the CDR3 reads TGTGCCAGCAACGACCCTGCCTTGACGGGGTTCGGCTACACCTTC.

Written as DNA, the CDR3 is TGTGCCAGTAGTATGCCTAGCGGGGGGGCCTACGAGCAGTACTTC. It yields the protein CASSMPSGGAYEQYF. The chain recombines TRBV19 with TRBJ2-7, with TRBD2 identical over 12 bases. J was trimmed by 2 bases and V by 3 bases; bases with no gene match: 2. The germline V gene has CDR1 LNHDA and CDR2 SQIVND (reference sequence). This CDR3 contains 15 residues.

This chain joins TRBV28 and TRBJ1-2; 7 bases align to TRBD1. This CDR3 has 16 residues. Germline-derived CDR1 and CDR2 are MDHEN and SYDVKM. V lost 4 bases and J lost 4; bases outside the gene matches: 12. This CDR3 is CASSSSTGKKGYGYTF. Written as DNA, the CDR3 is TGTGCCAGCAGTTCGTCGACAGGGAAGAAAGGCTATGGCTACACCTTC.

The J gene is TRBJ1-5, the V gene TRBV5-5; D is perhaps TRBD1 (5 bases). The CDR3 loop spans 15 amino acids. The V gene's germline CDR1 is SGHKS and CDR2 YYEKEE (reference sequence). Trimming stripped 1 base from V and 6 bases from J, with 14 bases between. The CDR3 nucleotides read TGTGCCAGCAGCTTGAGCCCGCAGGGCAGTCAGCCCCAGCATTTT. Its translation is CASSLSPQGSQPQHF. Using reference TRBV5-5 and TRBJ1-5 for the parts outside the CDR3, the full variable domain is DAGVTQSPTHLIKTRGQQVTLRCSPISGHKSVSWYQQVLGQGPQFIFQYYEKEERGRGNFPDRFSARQFPNYSSELNVNALLLGDSALYLCASSLSPQGSQPQHFGDGTRLSIL.

The genes are TRBV6-1 and TRBJ2-3; no clear D gene. This CDR3 has 16 amino acids. V shed 4 bases and J shed 2 bases, with 16 bases lying between them. The germline CDR1 and CDR2 sequences are MNHNS and SASEGT. The CDR3: CASSGRLLTLTDTQYF. DNA for the CDR3: TGTGCCAGCAGTGGGCGGTTGCTCACTCTCACAGATACGCAGTATTTT.

V and J are TRBV7-2 and TRBJ1-5; TRBD1 aligns across 7 bases. The V and J ends lost 3 bases and 7 bases, in that order; junction bases with no gene match: 6. Germline V lookup: CDR1 SGHTA, CDR2 FQGNSA. CDR3 length: 14 residues. The CDR3 DNA reads TGTGCCAGCAGCTTTCGCCAGGGGGTCCAGCCCCAGCATTTT. Its protein is CASSFRQGVQPQHF.

Turning to this clone: The junction shows a germline mismatch at one end, possibly a read error. The chain combines TRBV7-7 with TRBJ2-2; 13 bases match TRBD2. The CDR3 spans 17 residues. Germline V CDR1 and CDR2: SSHAT, FNYEAQ (reference sequence). The CDR3 DNA is TGTGCTAGCAGCTTAGGACTAGCGGGGGCGAACACCGGGGAGCTGTTTTTT. It translates to CASSLGLAGANTGELFF.

The rearrangement uses TRBV5-1 and TRBJ2-1; D call uncertain. V dropped 4 bases and J dropped 0 bases, with 11 bases sitting between them. The CDR3 loop spans 15 amino acids. Germline V CDR1 and CDR2: SGHRS, YFSETQ. The CDR3, as DNA: TGCGCCAGCAGCCTCTTCACGAGCTCCTACAATGAGCAGTTCTTC. Protein sequence: CASSLFTSSYNEQFF. The full variable domain, completed using reference TRBV5-1 and TRBJ2-1, is KAGVTQTPRYLIKTRGQQVTLSCSPISGHRSVSWYQQTPGQGLQFLFEYFSETQRNKGNFPGRFSGRQFSNSRSEMNVSTLELGDSALYLCASSLFTSSYNEQFFGPGTRLTVL.